This is a list of T cell receptor beta chains from one sample in a study of graft-versus-host responses after intestinal transplantation. Produced via immunoSEQ multiplex PCR; TCRdb's table is partial and in-frame only. The sample has around 54,000 clones; roughly 89% are singletons. Sequencing was performed on PBMCs, taken 650 to 670 days after intestinal transplant. Source of these receptors: a human patient who received an intestinal transplant, so some T cells may come from the graft donor. Each CDR3 is given with its conserved first and last residue. A D gene is named only where the DNA matches it firmly. A row's size may be missing; if present it is once, few, many or a size class.

size | J | D | V | DNA | CDR3
- | TRBJ2-1 | - | TRBV6-1 | TGTGCCAGCAGTGAAACGCGCTACAATGAGCAGTTCTTC | CASSETRYNEQFF
- | TRBJ2-7 | - | TRBV2 | TGTGCCAGCACTCTGACGGGGAGCTCCTACGAGCAGTACTTC | CASTLTGSSYEQYF
- | TRBJ2-2 | TRBD2 | TRBV4-1 | TGCGCCAGCAGCCAAGGACTAGCGGGGAACACCGGGGAGCTGTTTTTT | CASSQGLAGNTGELFF
- | TRBJ1-5 | - | TRBV5-8 | TGTGCCAGCAGCTTGGACAGGGTGGGCAATCAGCCCCAGCATTTT | CASSLDRVGNQPQHF
- | TRBJ1-2 | - | TRBV27 | TGTGCCAGCAGTTTTCGGGGGAGTAGCTATGGCTACACCTTC | CASSFRGSSYGYTF
- | TRBJ1-1 | - | TRBV19 | TGTGCCAGTAGTCCTAGGCATGGGGGGCAAAACACTGAAGCTTTCTTT | CASSPRHGGQNTEAFF
- | TRBJ1-3 | - | TRBV9 | TGTGCCAGCAGCCCGACCACTAGCTCTGGAAACACCATATATTTT | CASSPTTSSGNTIYF
- | TRBJ1-1 | TRBD1 | TRBV19 | TGTGCCAGTAGTACAGGGACAGAAGAAGCTTTCTTT | CASSTGTEEAFF
- | TRBJ1-3 | - | TRBV18 | TGTGCCAGCTCACCATCGGCAGGGGTGGCGAACACCATATATTTT | CASSPSAGVANTIYF
- | TRBJ1-6 | - | TRBV21-1 | TGTGCCAGCAGCAGGGGCAGGGAAGATTCACCCCTCCACTTT | CASSRGREDSPLHF
- | TRBJ2-7 | - | TRBV6-5 | TGTGCCAGTGAGGCGGGGTTTACCGAGCAGTACTTC | CASEAGFTEQYF
- | TRBJ1-1 | TRBD1 | TRBV5-1 | TGCGCCAGCAGCTTGAGGGACAGGGGTTTGGCTGAAGCTTTCTTT | CASSLRDRGLAEAFF
- | TRBJ2-7 | - | TRBV21-1 | TGTGCCAGCGTTTCTACAGTAAATGGATACGAGCAGTACTTC | CASVSTVNGYEQYF
once | TRBJ2-5 | - | TRBV27 | TGTGCCAGCAGTTTAACAGGGTTAGAGACCCAGTACTTC | CASSLTGLETQYF
once | TRBJ1-3 | - | TRBV18 | TGTGCCAGCTCACCGCAACCAGGAGGCTCTGGAAACACCATATATTTT | CASSPQPGGSGNTIYF
- | TRBJ1-6 | - | TRBV27 | TGTGCCAGCAGTCCTCGGGTGGGGCCGACCTATTCACCCCTCCACTTT | CASSPRVGPTYSPLHF
- | TRBJ1-3 | TRBD1 | TRBV5-1 | TGCGCCAGCAGCTCGCGACAGGGCTCAAACACCATATATTTT | CASSSRQGSNTIYF
- | TRBJ2-7 | TRBD2 | TRBV10-3 | TGTGCCATCAGAATAGCGGGGGGGCAGGAGCAGTACTTC | CAIRIAGGQEQYF
- | TRBJ1-2 | - | TRBV5-8 | TGTGCCAGCAGCTTGGCGACGGGCTATGGCTACACCTTC | CASSLATGYGYTF
few | TRBJ1-1 | - | TRBV7-9 | TGTGCCAGCAGCTTAGGGGGCGGGGCTGAAGCTTTCTTT | CASSLGGGAEAFF
- | TRBJ2-7 | TRBD1 | TRBV18 | TGTGCCAGCTCACTGAGACAGGGAGAGTACGAGCAGTACTTC | CASSLRQGEYEQYF
- | TRBJ1-4 | - | TRBV6-5 | TGTGCCAGCAGTTACAGGGTTTGGGAAAAACTGTTTTTT | CASSYRVWEKLFF
- | TRBJ2-7 | TRBD2 | TRBV2 | TGTGCCAGCATGGGACTAAAACCCGACGAGCAGTACTTC | CASMGLKPDEQYF
- | TRBJ2-1 | - | TRBV4-1 | TGCGCCAGCAGCGGGGGGGCCATCTACAATGAGCAGTTCTTC | CASSGGAIYNEQFF
- | TRBJ1-6 | - | TRBV5-4 | TGTGCCAGCAGCTCGGAAACGGGCTCCTATAATTCACCCCTCCACTTT | CASSSETGSYNSPLHF
- | TRBJ1-6 | TRBD1 | TRBV4-1 | TGCGCCAGCAGCAACCACAGGGGAAATACTGGTTCACCCCTCCACTTT | CASSNHRGNTGSPLHF
- | TRBJ1-3 | - | TRBV7-9 | TGTGCCAGCAGCTTAGGGGGAACATACTCTGGAAACACCATATATTTT | CASSLGGTYSGNTIYF
- | TRBJ2-5 | - | TRBV5-1 | TGCGCCAGCAGGCGGCAAGAGACCCAGTACTTC | CASRRQETQYF
- | TRBJ1-3 | TRBD1 | TRBV5-1 | TGCGCCAGTCAAACTCAACCAACAGGGGGAGGAAACACCATATATTTT | CASQTQPTGGGNTIYF
- | TRBJ2-5 | - | TRBV5-8 | TGTGCCAGCAGCTCATACGACAGCGGGGAGACCCAGTACTTC | CASSSYDSGETQYF
- | TRBJ1-5 | - | TRBV7-2 | TGTGCCAGCAGCTTATGGGTGGGGAGCAATCAGCCCCAGCATTTT | CASSLWVGSNQPQHF
- | TRBJ1-3 | - | TRBV12-1 | TGTGCCAGCAGCTTTGACAGCTCTGGAAACACCATATATTTT | CASSFDSSGNTIYF
- | TRBJ1-5 | TRBD1 | TRBV2 | TGTGCCAGCAGGGACAGGGTCCGTAATCAGCCCCAGCATTTT | CASRDRVRNQPQHF
- | TRBJ2-3 | TRBD1 | TRBV5-1 | TGCGCCAGCAGCTTGGGAGGGACAGACAGCACAGATACGCAGTATTTT | CASSLGGTDSTDTQYF
- | TRBJ1-5 | - | TRBV4-1 | TGCGCCAGCAGCCAAGAGATGGCAGGGGCGGGTCAGCCCCAGCATTTT | CASSQEMAGAGQPQHF
- | TRBJ1-3 | - | TRBV27 | TGTGCCAGCAGTTTAAGGGGCCCTCCTTTCTCTGGAAACACCATATATTTT | CASSLRGPPFSGNTIYF
once | TRBJ2-3 | TRBD2 | TRBV2 | TGTGCCAGCAGTCCCAGCGGGGGGGGACGGGATACGCAGTATTTT | CASSPSGGGRDTQYF
- | TRBJ1-1 | - | TRBV7-8 | TGTGCCAGCAGCTTAGGGGCAAGTAACACTGAAGCTTTCTTT | CASSLGASNTEAFF
- | TRBJ2-7 | - | TRBV4-1 | TGCGCCAGCAGCCAAGTACCAGAGCAAATTGCCTACGAGCAGTACTTC | CASSQVPEQIAYEQYF
- | TRBJ2-3 | - | TRBV11-2 | TGTGCCAGCGGTGTAGGCCCCAATACGCAGTATTTT | CASGVGPNTQYF